Following are 2 T cell receptor beta chains from one sample sequenced in a study of cytomegalovirus exposure and HLA in healthy donors. The PCR made use of 60 Vbeta and 13 Jbeta primers. Produced via immunoSEQ multiplex PCR; TCRdb's table is partial and in-frame only. Found here are under 200,000 clones, around 85% of them singletons; the top ten hold about 2%. The specimen sequenced was PBMCs. The receptors were gathered from a human donor in good health.

This clone was observed a few times. CDR3 nucleotide sequence: TGTGCCAGCAGTGAGCAGGGGGTGATCAATGAGCAGTTCTTC. It specifies CASSEQGVINEQFF. The chain uses TRBV2 and TRBJ2-1; TRBD1 aligns across 7 bases. The V gene end was trimmed by 3 bases and the J gene end by 6 bases; junction bases not matched to a gene: 5. The CDR3 consists of 14 residues. The V gene's germline CDR1 is SNHLY and CDR2 FYNNEI.

The chain couples TRBV9 to TRBJ1-1, with D maybe TRBD1 (6 bases). This CDR3 region has 13 residues. The germline V and J ends were trimmed by 3 bases and 6 bases, with 12 bases remaining between them. The germline V gene encodes CDR1 SGDLS and CDR2 YYNGEE. The chain's CDR3 is CASSGRGPAEAFF. The CDR3 DNA reads TGTGCCAGCAGCGGCAGGGGACCGGCTGAAGCTTTCTTT.